This T cell receptor beta chain was documented in a study of lymphopenia after photon versus proton radiotherapy. General observations from the study: Under photons, naive T cells and diversity fell while effector/memory populations rose. Only patients who died were analyzed for survival; proton advantage is unproven.

TCRdb keeps only in-frame clones here, not all; method: immunoSEQ multiplex PCR. The table includes some 42,000 clones, about four fifths detected once. Trimming shortened V by 7 bases and J by 6 bases, and 11 bases separated the two germline ends. The CDR3 sequence is 12 residues long. CDR1 and CDR2 from the germline V gene are MNHEY and SVGAGI. This clone was counted a few times. Antigen: not known. Specimen: peripheral blood, collected from a patient treated with proton-based radiotherapy. The TCR comes from a woman aged 70-85 years with pancreatic cancer. This chain connects TRBV6-5 to TRBJ2-3; a possible D gene is TRBD1 (6 bases). CDR3 loop: CASTDRSDTQYF. The CDR3 nucleotides are TGTGCCAGCACCGACAGGTCGGATACGCAGTATTTT.